A single sample is the source of the 29 T cell receptor beta chains below, sequenced in a study of OX40 agonist ivuxolimab in advanced cancers. TCRdb's table, derived via immunoSEQ multiplex PCR, lists solely in-frame clones and lacks some. The sample holds tens of thousands of clones, roughly 80% seen once. Sample: CD4+ or CD8+ T cells sorted from blood, taken in a trial of the OX40 agonist ivuxolimab. These receptors were taken from an adult with an advanced solid tumor such as melanoma, head and neck, liver or kidney cancer.

V gene TRBV6-9 combines with J gene TRBJ1-5; possibly TRBD1 for D (5 bases). CDR1 is MNHGY and CDR2 is SVAAGI in the germline V gene. This CDR3 spans 16 amino acids. V was cut by 3 bases and J by 6 bases, with 18 bases left in between. DNA of the CDR3: TGTGCCAGCAGTTACTCGGCAGGGAGGTATAGTCAGCCCCAGCATTTT. This translates into CASSYSAGRYSQPQHF.

In this sample, this clone turned up a few times. V is TRBV7-8 and J is TRBJ2-7; 9 bases map to TRBD1. V lost 1 base to trimming and J lost 2 bases; unmatched junction nucleotides: 0. The CDR3 is 14 residues long. Germline values: CDR1 SGHVS, CDR2 FQNEAQ. The CDR3 nucleotides are TGTGCCAGCAGCTTAGGACAGGGGGCCTACGAGCAGTACTTC. Translation gives CASSLGQGAYEQYF. The full variable domain, with the rest looked up from reference TRBV7-8 and TRBJ2-7, is GAGVSQSPRYKVAKRGQDVALRCDPISGHVSLFWYQQALGQGPEFLTYFQNEAQLDKSGLPSDRFFAERPEGSVSTLKIQRTQQEDSAVYLCASSLGQGAYEQYFGPGTRLTVT.

This sequence joins TRBV27 and TRBJ1-1, with D possibly being TRBD1 (5 bases). The germline V and J ends were trimmed by 3 bases and 6 bases, with 14 bases remaining between them. The CDR3 loop spans 14 amino acids. Germline V gene lookup returns CDR1 MNHEY and CDR2 SMNVEV (reference sequence). The CDR3 nucleotides are TGTGCCAGCAGTTTTCATTGGGGCAGCCCTGAAGCTTTCTTT. It encodes CASSFHWGSPEAFF.

This clone was seen only a few times. The CDR3 DNA is TGCGCCAGCAGCTTGGAGCCCGAGGGGTATGACACCGGGGAGCTGTTTTTT. Translation: CASSLEPEGYDTGELFF. The chain carries TRBV5-1 and TRBJ2-2; either TRBD1 or TRBD2 may supply D (5 bases each). The CDR3 extends over 17 amino acids. Per germline, CDR1 SGHRS and CDR2 YFSETQ. Between the trimmed V and J ends, which lost 0 bases and 3 bases, there was a span of 15 bases.

The chain joins TRBV4-1 to TRBJ1-4; 9 bases are a match to TRBD1. CDR3 length equals 15 residues. The germline gives CDR1 MGHRA, CDR2 YSYEKL. V dropped 0 bases and J dropped 8; count of bases not matched to a gene: 4. The CDR3 protein is CASSQDATGGEKLFF. The CDR3 coding sequence is TGCGCCAGCAGCCAAGATGCGACAGGGGGGGAAAAACTGTTTTTT.

The gene calls are TRBV5-6 and TRBJ2-7, with 8 positions matching TRBD2. CDR3 size: 15 residues. The germline V gene encodes CDR1 SGHDT and CDR2 YYEEEE. V was pared by 2 bases and J by 2 bases, with 6 bases of the junction left unmatched. This CDR3 reads CASSFVVAGTYEQYF. For the CDR3, the DNA is TGTGCCAGCAGCTTTGTGGTAGCGGGAACCTACGAGCAGTACTTC.

This clone was detected only a few times. This chain connects TRBV7-9 to TRBJ2-7, with 7 positions matching TRBD1. V lost 4 bases, J lost 5 bases, and 5 bases stayed unmatched. This CDR3 region has 13 residues. Germline loops: CDR1 SEHNR, CDR2 FQNEAQ (reference sequence). CDR3 nucleotide sequence: TGTGCCAGCAGCTATTTGGGGACAGACGAGCAGTACTTC. Translating gives CASSYLGTDEQYF.

This chain links TRBV27 with TRBJ2-7; D gene ambiguous. The CDR3 is made up of 12 amino acids. CDR1 is MNHEY and CDR2 is SMNVEV in the germline V gene (reference sequence). Trimming removed 5 bases from V and 3 bases from J, with 8 bases in between. The CDR3 DNA reads as TGTGCCAGCAGTAGCGACGGCTACGAGCAGTACTTC. Translation gives CASSSDGYEQYF.

The genes are TRBV7-9 and TRBJ1-1; D unclear. Trimming cost V 3 bases and J 11 bases, with 10 bases left between them. CDR3 length: 11 amino acids. Germline V gene sequence: CDR1 SEHNR, CDR2 FQNEAQ (reference sequence). The DNA of the CDR3 is TGTGCCAGCAGCTTTGGGGTCGGGGCTTTCTTT. Translating it yields CASSFGVGAFF.

This clone appeared a few times. The chain is built from TRBV6-4 and TRBJ2-3, with 10 positions matching TRBD2. V shed 8 bases and J 1 base; nucleotides not matched to a gene: 0. Germline assignment: CDR1 MRHNA and CDR2 SNTAGT. The CDR3 loop spans 13 amino acids. CDR3 region: CASGTSGTDTQYF. For the CDR3, the DNA is TGTGCCAGCGGGACTAGCGGCACAGATACGCAGTATTTT.

The chain links TRBV7-8 to TRBJ2-1; D is possibly TRBD2 (6 bases). CDR1 and CDR2 from the germline V gene are SGHVS and FQNEAQ. This CDR3 is 16 amino acids long. Trimming cost V 2 bases and J 5 bases, with 16 bases left between them. The CDR3 region has the DNA TGTGCCAGCAGCTTACGACCCGGGACTGGAAACAATGAGCAGTTCTTC. Protein: CASSLRPGTGNNEQFF.

This clone was picked up a small number of times. CDR3 DNA sequence: TGCGCCAGCAGCTTGGAAGGGGTACTCTATGGCTACACCTTC. It translates to CASSLEGVLYGYTF. The chain has TRBV5-1 and TRBJ1-2, with TRBD1 as a possible D gene (5 bases). Germline CDR1 and CDR2: SGHRS and YFSETQ. The CDR3 sequence is 14 residues long. Between the trimmed V and J ends, which lost 0 bases and 4 bases, there was a span of 10 bases.

The sample holds one count of this clone. The CDR3 DNA reads TGTGCCAGCTCACCAGGGACAGGGTTAGATCAGCCCCAGCATTTT. It encodes CASSPGTGLDQPQHF. The gene calls are TRBV18 and TRBJ1-5; 9 bases align to TRBD1. Germline CDR1 KGHSH, CDR2 LQKENI. The CDR3 has 15 residues. The trim removed 2 bases at V and 5 bases at J, leaving 4 bases unmatched.

The gene calls are TRBV18 and TRBJ2-7; the D gene is possibly TRBD2 (7 bases). Trimming stripped 2 bases from V and 6 bases from J, with 14 bases between. Germline-derived CDR1 and CDR2 are KGHSH and LQKENI. This CDR3 comprises 14 residues. The CDR3 DNA reads TGTGCCAGCTCACCAAAGCGGGACAAACGCGAGCAGTACTTC. Translating gives CASSPKRDKREQYF.

The chain carries TRBV4-2 and TRBJ2-3; 9 bases are a match to TRBD2. The germline CDR1 and CDR2 sequences are LGHNA and YNFKEQ. Trimming cost V 0 bases and J 1 base; bases outside gene matches: 11. CDR3 length: 19 residues. CDR3 region: CASSQDLVASGAGTDTQYF. The DNA of the CDR3 is TGTGCCAGCAGCCAAGATCTCGTCGCTAGCGGGGCTGGCACAGATACGCAGTATTTT.

The gene calls are TRBV29-1 and TRBJ2-6; 11 nucleotides match TRBD1. CDR1 and CDR2 from the germline V gene are SQVTM and ANQGSEA. V lost 6 bases, J lost 6 bases, and 13 bases stayed unmatched. The CDR3 consists of 17 residues. CDR3 amino acids: CSVKGDRGSPAANVLTF. In DNA, the CDR3 is TGCAGCGTCAAAGGGGACAGGGGGAGCCCTGCGGCCAACGTCCTGACTTTC.

This rearrangement joins TRBV7-3 to TRBJ2-5, with D possibly TRBD2 on 6 matching bases. The CDR3 is 13 residues long. Germline CDR1 reads SGHTA; CDR2 reads FQGTGA. V was clipped by 4 bases and J by 7 bases, with 13 bases between them. DNA of the CDR3: TGTGCCAGCAGCTCCACCCTGGGAGGGACCCAGTACTTC. Protein product: CASSSTLGGTQYF.

This clone has just a few counts. The rearrangement uses TRBV21-1 and TRBJ2-7; TRBD1 is taken as the D call from the table, unchecked against the DNA. TRBV21-1 is assigned pseudogene status. This CDR3 spans 17 amino acids. This CDR3 is CASSNLGRGIWIDEQYF. The CDR3 nucleotides read TGTGCCAGCAGCAATCTTGGCAGGGGGATTTGGATTGACGAGCAGTACTTC.

V is TRBV27 and J is TRBJ2-4, with 7 bases identical to TRBD1. V lost 3 bases, J lost 3 bases, and 5 bases stayed unmatched. Germline V gene data show CDR1 as MNHEY and CDR2 as SMNVEV (reference sequence). This CDR3 is built from 15 residues. In DNA, the CDR3 is TGTGCCAGCAGTTTGACAGGGATGGGCAAAAACATTCAGTACTTC. Translation: CASSLTGMGKNIQYF.

This chain uses TRBV7-9 with TRBJ2-3; D uncertain. CDR1 SEHNR and CDR2 FQNEAQ come from the germline V gene (reference sequence). This CDR3 contains 14 residues. Trimming pared 4 bases from V and 3 bases from J, leaving 11 bases between. CDR3 residues: CASSSLPKTDTQYF. The DNA of the CDR3 is TGTGCCAGCAGCTCACTACCGAAGACAGATACGCAGTATTTT.

The chain is built from TRBV7-9 and TRBJ2-7; 10 bases match TRBD1. From germline, CDR1 is SEHNR and CDR2 FQNEAQ (reference sequence). The CDR3 has 14 amino acids. J gave up 5 bases and V 10 bases, and 11 bases lay outside the gene matches. The DNA for the CDR3 is TGTGCCATCACCCCGGGGGACAGGGGCCACGAGCAGTACTTC. Translated, it gives CAITPGDRGHEQYF.

A single count supports this clone. This chain joins TRBV5-6 and TRBJ2-1, with 7 bases identical to TRBD1. Germline CDR1 SGHDT, CDR2 YYEEEE. J gave up 2 bases and V 4 bases, and 12 bases lay outside the gene matches. CDR3 length: 17 amino acids. The CDR3 here is CASSMLSGTDPYNEQFF. CDR3 in DNA: TGTGCCAGCAGCATGCTCTCCGGGACAGACCCCTACAATGAGCAGTTCTTC.

This chain uses TRBV5-1 with TRBJ1-4; D gene unclear. The CDR3 is 15 amino acids. Trimming took 4 bases from V and 0 from J, leaving 10 bases between them. CDR1 SGHRS and CDR2 YFSETQ come from the germline V gene. This CDR3 is CASSPEFATNEKLFF. As DNA, the CDR3 is TGCGCCAGCAGCCCGGAGTTCGCAACTAATGAAAAACTGTTTTTT.

This chain links TRBV6-5 with TRBJ2-1; D perhaps matches TRBD2 (6 bases). The CDR3 extends over 14 amino acids. V was pared by 5 bases and J by 10 bases, with 18 bases between. Germline loops: CDR1 MNHEY, CDR2 SVGAGI. The CDR3 spells CASSGDSFLQEQFF. CDR3 bases: TGTGCCAGCAGTGGGGACTCCTTCCTCCAAGAGCAGTTCTTC.

This clone has just a few counts. The gene calls are TRBV28 and TRBJ2-7; 12 nucleotides align to TRBD1. The germline V gene has CDR1 MDHEN and CDR2 SYDVKM. The length of the CDR3 is 17 residues. V trimming: 5 bases; J trimming: 4 bases; junction bases outside the gene matches: 12. CDR3 DNA sequence: TGTGCCAGCAGTCCGATTTGGGGACAGGGGGCCCGGTACGAGCAGTACTTC. Translating gives CASSPIWGQGARYEQYF.

The V call is TRBV9, the J call TRBJ2-3; TRBD2 is a possible D gene (5 bases). Germline V gene data show CDR1 as SGDLS and CDR2 as YYNGEE. Trimming cost V 0 bases and J 2 bases, with 13 bases left between them. This CDR3 is built from 16 residues. CDR3 in amino acids: CASSVGSGITTDTQYF. Here the CDR3 DNA reads TGTGCCAGCAGCGTAGGATCGGGGATTACCACAGATACGCAGTATTTT.

The chain carries TRBV28 and TRBJ1-6; D is unresolved. Germline V gene data show CDR1 as MDHEN and CDR2 as SYDVKM. The ends were cut back, 6 bases at V and 0 bases at J, with 6 bases in the middle. The CDR3 sequence is 14 residues long. CDR3 amino acids: CASRRSSYNSPLHF. CDR3 nucleotides: TGTGCCAGCAGGAGAAGCTCCTATAATTCACCCCTCCACTTT.

The chain is built from TRBV30 and TRBJ2-5; 10 bases are shared with TRBD1. This CDR3 is 14 amino acids long. CDR1 GTSNPN and CDR2 SVGIG come from the germline V gene (reference sequence). J was trimmed by 4 bases and V by 7 bases; bases with no gene match: 9. The chain's CDR3 is CALDGDRGGETQYF. The CDR3 nucleotides are TGTGCCTTGGACGGGGACAGGGGCGGAGAGACCCAGTACTTC.

The chain links TRBV6-5 to TRBJ2-7; 7 nucleotides match TRBD2. Germline V gives CDR1 MNHEY, CDR2 SVGAGI. J lost 5 bases, V lost 2 bases, and 9 bases had no gene match. The CDR3 is 15 amino acids. CDR3 bases: TGTGCCAGCAGTTACCGGGACTATTTTATGGACGAGCAGTACTTC. Amino acids: CASSYRDYFMDEQYF.